These T cell receptor beta chains were read from a single sample in a study of OX40 agonist ivuxolimab in advanced cancers. Clones were read by immunoSEQ multiplex PCR, and TCRdb kept only the in-frame ones, dropping some. The sample records nearly 55,000 clones, 80% to 90% being singletons. Material: CD4+ or CD8+ T cells sorted from blood, obtained in a trial of the OX40 agonist ivuxolimab. These receptors all come from an adult with an advanced solid tumor such as melanoma, head and neck, liver or kidney cancer. The CDR3 runs from the conserved cysteine through the conserved F or W. A D gene is named only where the DNA matches it firmly. Clone size is given for some rows only: seen once, a few or many times, or a class if the clone is expanded.

. TRBJ2-7 . TRBV5-1 CASSLNGLYEQYF TGCGCCAGCAGCTTGAACGGCCTCTACGAGCAGTACTTC
TRBD1 TRBJ2-7 . TRBV25-1 CASSGDRGIYEQYF TGTGCCAGCAGTGGTGACAGGGGGATCTACGAGCAGTACTTC
TRBD2 TRBJ2-7 . TRBV5-4 CASSLDYGGDEQYF TGTGCCAGCAGCTTGGATTATGGGGGGGACGAGCAGTACTTC
. TRBJ1-5 few TRBV5-4 CASSLGGGNQPQHF TGTGCCAGCAGCTTGGGGGGGGGTAATCAGCCCCAGCATTTT
TRBD2 TRBJ2-7 . TRBV6-5 CASSYDRTSDYEQYF TGTGCCAGCAGTTACGACCGTACTAGCGACTACGAGCAGTACTTC
. TRBJ1-1 . TRBV6-6 CASSRPGSISTEAFF TGTGCCAGCAGCCGCCCGGGGAGTATCAGCACTGAAGCTTTCTTT
TRBD1 TRBJ1-3 . TRBV6-5 CASSVDPDRRNTIYF TGTGCCAGCAGTGTCGATCCGGACAGGAGAAACACCATATATTTT
. TRBJ2-3 . TRBV14 CASSQDRRASHLYF TGTGCCAGCAGCCAAGACCGCCGGGCCTCTCATCTGTATTTT
. TRBJ2-6 . TRBV5-1 CASKATGFGANVLTF TGCGCCAGCAAGGCTACCGGGTTTGGGGCCAACGTCCTGACTTTC
TRBD1 TRBJ1-5 once TRBV27 CASRGTGGQPQHF TGTGCCAGCAGAGGGACAGGGGGCCAGCCCCAGCATTTT
. TRBJ1-1 . TRBV19 CASSIQGGTEAFF TGTGCCAGTAGTATACAGGGAGGCACTGAAGCTTTCTTT
. TRBJ1-1 few TRBV27 CASSFSVNTEAFF TGTGCCAGCAGTTTCTCGGTGAACACTGAAGCTTTCTTT
TRBD1 TRBJ2-1 . TRBV11-2 CASSSPRDRAYNEQFF TGTGCCAGCAGCTCCCCACGGGACAGGGCCTACAATGAGCAGTTCTTC
TRBD1 TRBJ2-3 . TRBV5-4 CASSWQGADTQYF TGTGCCAGCAGCTGGCAGGGGGCAGATACGCAGTATTTT
. TRBJ2-7 . TRBV5-1 CASSPGQTTSYEQYF TGCGCCAGCAGCCCTGGACAGACCACTTCCTACGAGCAGTACTTC
TRBD1 TRBJ1-6 . TRBV7-9 CASSRGTGDSPLHF TGTGCCAGCAGCCGAGGGACAGGTGATTCACCCCTCCACTTT
TRBD1 TRBJ1-5 . TRBV9 CASSVAGGNNQPQHF TGTGCCAGCAGCGTAGCAGGGGGCAACAATCAGCCCCAGCATTTT
TRBD1 TRBJ1-5 . TRBV19 CASSTGTGTANQPQHF TGTGCCAGTAGTACGGGGACAGGGACAGCCAATCAGCCCCAGCATTTT
. TRBJ1-1 . TRBV25-1 CASSEIGEGEAFF TGTGCCAGCAGTGAAATCGGGGAGGGTGAAGCTTTCTTT
. TRBJ2-6 . TRBV15 CATSTGHRVSGANVLTF TGTGCCACCAGCACGGGACACAGGGTATCCGGGGCCAACGTCCTGACTTTC
. TRBJ2-3 . TRBV5-8 CASRNSGTDTQYF TGTGCCAGCAGGAATAGCGGCACAGATACGCAGTATTTT
. TRBJ1-2 . TRBV14 CASSQETGRHGGYTF TGTGCCAGCAGCCAAGAAACAGGGAGGCACGGTGGCTACACCTTC
TRBD1 TRBJ2-3 . TRBV9 CASSASDRQTDTQYF TGTGCCAGCAGCGCCTCGGACAGGCAAACAGATACGCAGTATTTT
TRBD2 TRBJ2-3 once TRBV5-6 CASSGLAGGFTDTQYF TGTGCCAGCAGCGGATTAGCGGGAGGCTTCACAGATACGCAGTATTTT
. TRBJ1-1 . TRBV6-6 CASSYTEAFF TGTGCCAGCAGTTACACTGAAGCTTTCTTT
. TRBJ2-3 few TRBV7-6 CASSLAGGTDTQYF TGTGCCAGCAGCTTAGCGGGGGGCACAGATACGCAGTATTTT
. TRBJ2-7 . TRBV6-5 CASSLLGPSSYEQYF TGTGCCAGCAGTTTGCTCGGGCCCAGCTCCTACGAGCAGTACTTC
. TRBJ1-1 . TRBV29-1 CSVAPGINTEAFF TGCAGCGTTGCGCCAGGGATTAACACTGAAGCTTTCTTT
. TRBJ2-5 . TRBV25-1 CASSGTIRQETQYF TGTGCCAGCAGCGGGACCATTCGCCAAGAGACCCAGTACTTC
. TRBJ2-7 . TRBV9 CASSVGGTGVYEQYF TGTGCCAGCAGCGTAGGAGGGACGGGGGTCTACGAGCAGTACTTC
. TRBJ1-1 . TRBV4-3 CASSQDSNTEAFF TGCGCCAGCAGCCAAGACAGTAACACTGAAGCTTTCTTT
. TRBJ2-3 few TRBV27 CASSLSPTRDTQYF TGTGCCAGCAGTTTAAGCCCCACTAGAGATACGCAGTATTTT
. TRBJ1-2 . TRBV7-2 CASSPAGGPYGYTF TGTGCCAGCAGCCCCGCGGGGGGGCCCTATGGCTACACCTTC
. TRBJ1-1 . TRBV20-1 CSARESTEAFF TGCAGTGCTAGAGAGAGTACTGAAGCTTTCTTT
TRBD2 TRBJ2-1 . TRBV29-1 CSHLPTSGNYNEQFF TGCAGCCATCTGCCCACTAGCGGGAACTACAATGAGCAGTTCTTC
TRBD1 TRBJ2-5 . TRBV5-5 CASSPRTGHQETQYF TGTGCCAGCAGCCCCAGGACAGGGCACCAAGAGACCCAGTACTTC
. TRBJ2-3 . TRBV7-2 CASSLEPFHPDTQYF TGTGCCAGCAGCTTAGAACCGTTCCACCCAGATACGCAGTATTTT
TRBD1 TRBJ1-1 once TRBV19 CASSKDRDAEAFF TGTGCCAGTAGTAAGGACAGGGATGCTGAAGCTTTCTTT
TRBD1 TRBJ2-7 once TRBV6-1 CASRGQGGANYEQYF TGTGCCAGCAGGGGACAGGGTGGGGCAAACTACGAGCAGTACTTC
. TRBJ1-1 . TRBV6-5 CASTPYTEAFF TGTGCCAGCACCCCGTACACTGAAGCTTTCTTT
. TRBJ1-5 once TRBV4-3 CASSQTIASNQPQHF TGCGCCAGCAGCCAAACAATCGCCAGCAATCAGCCCCAGCATTTT
TRBD1 TRBJ2-3 . TRBV6-1 CASRRTGETDTQYF TGTGCCAGCAGGAGGACAGGCGAGACAGATACGCAGTATTTT
TRBD1 TRBJ2-3 . TRBV11-2 CASSLGTDQDTQYF TGTGCCAGCAGCCTCGGGACAGACCAAGATACGCAGTATTTT
. TRBJ1-1 . TRBV9 CASSARGSAKEGKNTEAFF TGTGCCAGCAGCGCTAGGGGATCAGCGAAAGAGGGAAAGAACACTGAAGCTTTCTTT
. TRBJ2-1 . TRBV5-5 CASSPRDPQVINEQFF TGTGCCAGCAGCCCACGGGACCCCCAGGTAATCAATGAGCAGTTCTTC
TRBD1 TRBJ1-2 . TRBV6-6 CASSPSGGSNYGYTF TGTGCCAGCAGCCCCTCAGGGGGCAGTAACTATGGCTACACCTTC
TRBD2 TRBJ2-2 . TRBV7-3 CASSLNPMTSGGVGGITGELFF TGTGCCAGCAGCTTAAACCCTATGACTAGCGGAGGAGTTGGGGGAATCACCGGGGAGCTGTTTTTT
. TRBJ1-2 . TRBV4-3 CASSQYRGTQRGYTF TGCGCCAGCAGCCAGTATAGGGGGACCCAACGGGGCTACACCTTC